The 27 T cell receptor beta chains below come from one sample, sequenced in a study of blood T cells in healthy people across ages. A J-beta primer mix and a sample-barcoded 5' primer were used in a second PCR of roughly 6 to 12 cycles. TCRdb analysed the 5' RACE reads with MiXCR anew, one entry per CDR3 protein. This table holds roughly 1,100,000 distinct CDR3 sequences, less than 25% found once. The sample also formed part of further work on T cells of mothers and their children.

The specimen sequenced was blood. These receptors originate from a girl aged 2-10 years in good health.

This clonotype was picked up a small number of times. CDR3 sequence reads: CSASLSGMNYEQYF. The DNA for the CDR3 is TGCAGTGCTAGTCTATCAGGGATGAACTACGAGCAGTACTTC. The chain joins TRBV20-1 to TRBJ2-7, with D possibly TRBD1 on 5 matching bases. V was trimmed by 3 bases and J by 3 bases, leaving 15 bases between them. Germline V gene lookup returns CDR1 DFQATT and CDR2 SNEGSKA (reference sequence). The CDR3 totals 14 residues.

The gene calls are TRBV5-1 and TRBJ2-7, with 7 bases fitting TRBD1. The V gene end was trimmed by 4 bases and the J gene end by 4 bases; junction bases not matched to a gene: 8. Germline CDR1 and CDR2: SGHRS and YFSETQ. The CDR3 length is 14 residues. The CDR3 region has the DNA TGCGCCAGCAGCATAAGACAGGGATTTTACGAGCAGTACTTC. Protein product: CASSIRQGFYEQYF. Full variable domain (missing parts from reference TRBV5-1 and TRBJ2-7): KAGVTQTPRYLIKTRGQQVTLSCSPISGHRSVSWYQQTPGQGLQFLFEYFSETQRNKGNFPGRFSGRQFSNSRSEMNVSTLELGDSALYLCASSIRQGFYEQYFGPGTRLTVT.

The V gene is TRBV20-1, the J gene TRBJ2-7, with D perhaps matching TRBD2 (5 bases). There are 15 residues in the CDR3. V was clipped by 0 bases and J by 0 bases, with 12 bases between them. Germline V gene data show CDR1 as DFQATT and CDR2 as SNEGSKA (reference sequence). CDR3 in DNA: TGCAGTGCTAGAGATCGAACGGGGTTCTCCTACGAGCAGTACTTC. It specifies CSARDRTGFSYEQYF.

This clonotype was observed a few times. The V gene is TRBV11-2, the J gene TRBJ2-1, with D possibly matching TRBD2 (7 bases). Trimming stripped 1 base from V and 10 bases from J, with 14 bases between. Germline loops: CDR1 SGHAT, CDR2 FQNNGV. The length of the CDR3 is 14 residues. CDR3 DNA sequence: TGTGCCAGCAGCTTAGTGGCGGGGGCGGGGGAGCAGTTCTTC. This encodes CASSLVAGAGEQFF.

This clonotype was counted between two and nine times. The rearrangement joins TRBV6-2 or TRBV6-3 to TRBJ2-7; TRBD2 agrees at 9 bases. Trimming at V came to 0 bases and at J to 5 bases, leaving 8 bases not matched to a gene. The CDR3 loop spans 16 amino acids. Germline values: CDR1 MNHEY, CDR2 SVGEGT. CDR3 bases: TGTGCCAGCAGTTACTCTTTAGCGGGAGACTTGGACGAGCAGTACTTC. The encoded protein is CASSYSLAGDLDEQYF.

V gene TRBV9 combines with J gene TRBJ2-3; possibly TRBD2 for D (5 bases). Trimming took off 0 bases at V and 7 bases at J, with 21 bases between the two ends. The germline CDR1 and CDR2 sequences are SGDLS and YYNGEE. This CDR3 is built from 17 residues. CDR3 loop: CASSVAAGRVGRNTQYF. CDR3 nucleotides: TGTGCCAGCAGCGTAGCGGCGGGCCGGGTTGGTAGGAATACGCAGTATTTT.

The genes are TRBV11-2 and TRBJ2-1; D uncertain. The V gene's germline CDR1 is SGHAT and CDR2 FQNNGV. Trimming took 4 bases from V and 8 from J, leaving 9 bases between them. The CDR3 is 12 amino acids. CDR3: CASSSNFYEQFF. The CDR3 DNA sequence: TGTGCCAGCAGCTCCAACTTCTATGAGCAGTTCTTC.

In this sample, this clonotype turned up a few times. The J gene is TRBJ2-5, the V gene TRBV29-1; weak D call: TRBD1 (6 bases). V lost 4 bases and J lost 5, with 11 bases in between. This CDR3 comprises 12 residues. The germline V gene has CDR1 SQVTM and CDR2 ANQGSEA. The CDR3 reads CSVGGQGETQYF. CDR3 bases: TGCAGCGTTGGTGGTCAGGGGGAGACCCAGTACTTC.

This clonotype was counted at least ten times. The rearrangement uses TRBV20-1 and TRBJ2-5; tentatively, D is TRBD1 (5 bases). CDR1 and CDR2 (germline): DFQATT, SNEGSKA (reference sequence). V was shortened by 5 bases and J by 2 bases, with 12 bases between the two germline ends. This CDR3 spans 13 amino acids. CDR3 coding DNA: TGCAGTGCTCACCGGACAAGTCAAGAGACCCAGTACTTC. It codes for CSAHRTSQETQYF.

The chain recombines TRBV24-1 with TRBJ2-7; D tentatively fits TRBD1 or TRBD2 (5 bases each). Germline V gives CDR1 KGHDR, CDR2 SFDVKD. Trimming shortened V by 5 bases and J by 9 bases, and 22 bases separated the two germline ends. CDR3 length: 15 residues. Here the CDR3 DNA reads TGTGCCACCAGTGGCCCCGCGACAGCGGTCCCAGCGCAGTACTTC. Protein product: CATSGPATAVPAQYF.

Only a few counts were recorded for this clonotype. This chain uses TRBV12-3 or TRBV12-4 with TRBJ2-5, with 8 nucleotides matching TRBD1. The CDR3 contains 14 residues. V lost 6 bases, J lost 1 base, and 4 bases stayed unmatched. The CDR3 sequence: CASRTGAGQETQYF. The CDR3 DNA is TGTGCCAGCAGGACAGGGGCGGGCCAAGAGACCCAGTACTTC.

This chain connects TRBV7-4 to TRBJ1-4, with D unclear. CDR3 length: 16 residues. The V gene lost 2 bases and the J gene lost 4 bases, with 14 bases spanning the gap. CDR1 SGHVT and CDR2 SQSDAQ come from the germline V gene. As DNA, the CDR3 is TGTGCCAGCAGCTTATGTCCACATTTTCGTAATGAAAAACTGTTTTTT. Its protein is CASSLCPHFRNEKLFF. Full variable domain (rest looked up from reference TRBV7-4 and TRBJ1-4): GAGVSQSPRYKVAKRGRDVALRCDSISGHVTLYWYRQTLGQGSEVLTYSQSDAQRDKSGRPSGRFSAERPERSVSTLKIQRTEQGDSAVYLCASSLCPHFRNEKLFFGSGTQLSVL.

The chain couples TRBV6-5 to TRBJ1-5; no definite D call. Trimming shortened V by 5 bases and J by 3 bases, and 11 bases separated the two germline ends. The V gene's germline CDR1 is MNHEY and CDR2 SVGAGI. The CDR3 has 14 residues. Here the CDR3 reads CASSVRRDNQPQHF. DNA of the CDR3: TGTGCCAGCAGTGTCAGAAGGGACAATCAGCCCCAGCATTTT.

This chain connects TRBV11-2 to TRBJ2-3, with D possibly TRBD2 on 5 matching bases. CDR3 size: 11 residues. V lost 8 bases and J 11 bases, leaving 14 bases between the germline ends. Germline lookup yields CDR1 SGHAT and CDR2 FQNNGV. The CDR3 loop is CASLEVGGQYF. CDR3 DNA: TGTGCCAGCTTAGAAGTAGGAGGGCAGTATTTT.

This clonotype was counted a few times. The chain carries TRBV7-9 and TRBJ2-7; 7 nucleotides match TRBD1. Germline CDR1 and CDR2: SEHNR and FQNEAQ (reference sequence). The V gene end was trimmed by 5 bases and the J gene end by 3 bases; junction bases not matched to a gene: 10. The CDR3 consists of 15 residues. The CDR3 loop reads CASSDRDRAFYEQYF. The CDR3, as DNA: TGTGCCAGCAGCGACCGGGACAGAGCCTTCTACGAGCAGTACTTC.

The chain links TRBV11-1 to TRBJ1-1, with D uncertain. The CDR3 length is 13 residues. The V and J ends lost 7 bases and 4 bases respectively, with 13 bases between them. Germline CDR1 SGHAT, CDR2 FQDESV (reference sequence). The CDR3 region has the DNA TGTGCCAGCAACTCGGGAGGAACCACTGAAGCTTTCTTT. Translating it yields CASNSGGTTEAFF.

A few counts support this clonotype. The chain combines TRBV4-2 with TRBJ2-1, with TRBD2 matching 7 bases. Unmatched junction bases numbered 4, after V lost 0 bases and J lost 8 bases. The CDR3 extends over 14 amino acids. CDR1 is LGHNA and CDR2 is YNFKEQ in the germline V gene. The CDR3 spells CASSQDAGVYEQFF. DNA for the CDR3: TGTGCCAGCAGCCAAGATGCGGGAGTATATGAGCAGTTCTTC.

The chain employs TRBV25-1 and TRBJ2-1; 7 positions agree with TRBD1. V was pared by 1 base and J by 5 bases, with 2 bases of the junction left unmatched. CDR1 and CDR2 (germline): MGHDK, SYGVNS. The CDR3 has 14 residues. CDR3 DNA sequence: TGTGCCAGCAGTGAATTGGGGACAGACAATGAGCAGTTCTTC. This codes for CASSELGTDNEQFF.

CDR3 sequence: CATSDDASGRAIEQFF. As DNA, the CDR3 is TGTGCCACCAGTGACGACGCTAGCGGGAGGGCGATTGAGCAGTTCTTC. This rearrangement joins TRBV24-1 to TRBJ2-1; 12 nucleotides align to TRBD2. With 4 bases clipped from V and 9 bases from J, the junction kept 9 bases outside the gene matches. Germline V gene sequence: CDR1 KGHDR, CDR2 SFDVKD. The CDR3 runs 16 residues.

In its sample, this clonotype was seen many times. V is TRBV29-1 and J is TRBJ2-5; 7 bases are a match to TRBD2. V was pared by 3 bases and J by 5 bases, with 9 bases of the junction left unmatched. CDR3 size: 14 residues. Germline loops: CDR1 SQVTM, CDR2 ANQGSEA. This CDR3 reads CSVDSGGVRETQYF. The CDR3 DNA reads TGCAGCGTTGATTCTGGGGGGGTTCGCGAGACCCAGTACTTC.

This sequence joins TRBV28 and TRBJ2-5; D might be TRBD2 (6 bases). Deletions cut 8 bases from V and 0 bases from J, with 7 bases between. This CDR3 spans 12 amino acids. Germline V gene sequence: CDR1 MDHEN, CDR2 SYDVKM. The CDR3 here is CASWDYQETQYF. Here the CDR3 DNA reads TGTGCCAGCTGGGACTACCAAGAGACCCAGTACTTC.

The V call is TRBV4-2, the J call TRBJ2-1; TRBD2 matches at 10 bases. V shed 2 bases, J shed 2 bases, and the junction held 12 bases outside the gene matches. This CDR3 has 19 amino acids. Per germline, CDR1 LGHNA and CDR2 YNFKEQ. The CDR3 here is CASSQSEASGGLPYNEQFF. CDR3 DNA: TGTGCCAGCAGCCAATCAGAAGCTAGCGGGGGTCTACCCTACAATGAGCAGTTCTTC.

The J gene is TRBJ2-5, the V gene TRBV20-1; 7 bases map to TRBD2. The J call may be incorrect, as the DNA end agrees better with TRBJ2-7. CDR3 length: 12 residues. Germline V gives CDR1 DFQATT, CDR2 SNEGSKA (reference sequence). Here the CDR3 DNA reads TGCAGCGCCCTCGGGGAGGGGTACGAGCAGTACTTC. This gives the protein CSALGEGYEQYF.

The count of this clonotype is one. The V and J genes are TRBV18 and TRBJ2-5; 8 nucleotides agree with TRBD1. The CDR3 loop spans 15 amino acids. Trimming took 6 bases from V and 5 from J; bases not matched to a gene: 11. CDR1 is KGHSH and CDR2 is LQKENI in the germline V gene. The DNA of the CDR3 is TGTGCCAGCTCTCGAACGGGGACAGGAGGGGAGACCCAGTACTTC. As protein: CASSRTGTGGETQYF.

V gene TRBV19 combines with J gene TRBJ2-4; no clear D gene. Trimming left V 6 bases short and J 7 bases short, with 13 bases between. The CDR3 runs 13 residues. Germline CDR1 and CDR2: LNHDA and SQIVND (reference sequence). The CDR3 spells CASSADKNNIQYF. CDR3 coding DNA: TGTGCCAGTAGCGCCGACAAGAACAACATTCAGTACTTC. Using reference TRBV19 and TRBJ2-4 for the parts outside the CDR3, the full variable domain is DGGITQSPKYLFRKEGQNVTLSCEQNLNHDAMYWYRQDPGQGLRLIYYSQIVNDFQKGDIAEGYSVSREKKESFPLTVTSAQKNPTAFYLCASSADKNNIQYFGAGTRLSVL.

The CDR3 DNA reads TGCAGTGCCGTCACTAGCGGGAGTGGAGAGACCCAGTACTTC. The encoded protein is CSAVTSGSGETQYF. The chain couples TRBV20-1 to TRBJ2-5, with 11 positions matching TRBD2. In germline, CDR1 is DFQATT, CDR2 SNEGSKA (reference sequence). This CDR3 is built from 14 residues. V was pared by 6 bases and J by 4 bases, with 7 bases of the junction left unmatched.

This clonotype was counted only a few times. The chain uses TRBV20-1 and TRBJ2-4, with D perhaps assigned TRBD1 or TRBD2 (5 bases each). The CDR3 spans 16 residues. Trimming pared 6 bases from V and 2 bases from J, leaving 20 bases between. The germline V gene has CDR1 DFQATT and CDR2 SNEGSKA (reference sequence). DNA of the CDR3: TGCAGTGCAGGGGACCCCTTGGGGCTTACCAAAAACATTCAGTACTTC. Its translation is CSAGDPLGLTKNIQYF.